Shown below are 17 T cell receptor beta chains from a single sample sequenced in a study of cytomegalovirus exposure and HLA in healthy donors. A multiplex PCR was run with 60 Vbeta primers and 13 Jbeta primers. The table came from immunoSEQ multiplex PCR; TCRdb's copy has only in-frame clones and leaves some out. The sample lists approximately 140,000 clones, about 60% seen once, with approximately 6.5% in the top ten. What was sequenced was PBMCs. The source of these receptors is a woman aged 60-70 years in good health and CMV-seropositive.

This sequence joins TRBV6-5 and TRBJ2-1; 11 nucleotides match TRBD2. The CDR3 contains 16 residues. J was trimmed by 7 bases and V by 0 bases; bases with no gene match: 5. Per the germline V gene, CDR1 is MNHEY and CDR2 is SVGAGI. CDR3 region: CASSYSLAGVANEQFF. The CDR3 DNA sequence: TGTGCCAGCAGTTACTCACTAGCGGGAGTAGCAAATGAGCAGTTCTTC.

The chain links TRBV11-1 to TRBJ2-5; D is ambiguous. The end of the DNA fits TRBJ2-7 better, so the J call may be wrong. The CDR3 loop spans 15 amino acids. Germline V CDR1 and CDR2: SGHAT, FQDESV (reference sequence). CDR3 coding DNA: TGTGCCAGCAGCTTAGCCGCATCGAGCTCCTACGAGCAGTACTTC. Its protein product is CASSLAASSSYEQYF.

The gene calls are TRBV2 and TRBJ2-1, with 7 bases that match TRBD2. Trimming removed 1 base from V and 6 bases from J; junction bases left unmatched: 9. The CDR3 length is 16 residues. The germline gives CDR1 SNHLY, CDR2 FYNNEI. In DNA form, the CDR3 reads TGTGCCAGCAGTGAAGTCCCGTACAGGACTAGCAATGAGCAGTTCTTC. This sequence encodes CASSEVPYRTSNEQFF.

The chain uses TRBV6-6 and TRBJ2-3; D is unresolved. The V end was cut by 4 bases, the J end by 0 bases, with 11 bases between. The CDR3 runs 15 residues. CDR1 and CDR2 from the germline V gene are MNHNY and SVGAGI (reference sequence). Written as DNA, the CDR3 is TGTGCCAGCAGTTCCGCGGTGGTTAGCACAGATACGCAGTATTTT. Protein product: CASSSAVVSTDTQYF.

This clone was seen a handful of times. This sequence joins TRBV7-3 and TRBJ2-2; 7 bases agree with TRBD2. With V trimmed by 4 bases and J by 2 bases, 10 bases remained unmatched. Germline CDR1 reads SGHTA; CDR2 reads FQGTGA. The CDR3 contains 17 residues. In DNA, the CDR3 is TGTGCCAGCAGCTCCCACCGACTAGCAGCTAACACCGGGGAGCTGTTTTTT. It specifies CASSSHRLAANTGELFF.

The chain joins TRBV28 to TRBJ1-1, with 8 bases lining up with TRBD1. Germline lookup yields CDR1 MDHEN and CDR2 SYDVKM. This CDR3 comprises 13 residues. V lost 5 bases, J lost 4 bases, and 3 bases stayed unmatched. The CDR3 loop reads CASSGTGGTEAFF. In DNA, the CDR3 is TGTGCCAGCAGTGGGACAGGTGGCACTGAAGCTTTCTTT. The full variable domain, completed using reference TRBV28 and TRBJ1-1, is DVKVTQSSRYLVKRTGEKVFLECVQDMDHENMFWYRQDPGLGLRLIYFSYDVKMKEKGDIPEGYSVSREKKERFSLILESASTNQTSMYLCASSGTGGTEAFFGQGTRLTVV.

This clone was detected a few times. The rearrangement links TRBV27 to TRBJ1-2; 7 bases agree with TRBD1. Trimming at V came to 5 bases and at J to 5 bases, leaving 5 bases not matched to a gene. Germline V gene sequence: CDR1 MNHEY, CDR2 SMNVEV (reference sequence). The CDR3 has 13 residues. The CDR3 sequence is CASSADRVYGYTF. The CDR3, as DNA: TGTGCCAGCAGTGCCGACAGGGTATATGGCTACACCTTC.

This chain connects TRBV11-2 to TRBJ1-2, with 9 bases fitting TRBD1. In germline, CDR1 is SGHAT, CDR2 FQNNGV. The length of the CDR3 is 15 residues. J was trimmed by 6 bases and V by 3 bases; bases with no gene match: 8. CDR3 sequence: CASSFGQGIPHGYTF. CDR3 coding DNA: TGTGCCAGCAGCTTCGGACAGGGGATTCCCCATGGCTACACCTTC.

This chain joins TRBV5-1 and TRBJ2-7; D not resolved. V was trimmed by 0 bases and J by 6 bases, leaving 10 bases between them. The CDR3 contains 13 residues. Germline values: CDR1 SGHRS, CDR2 YFSETQ. As DNA, the CDR3 is TGCGCCAGCAGCTTGGTGCCAACGGGCGAGCAGTACTTC. It encodes CASSLVPTGEQYF.

The chain joins TRBV5-4 to TRBJ2-3; 7 bases are shared with TRBD2. Losses at the gene ends were 2 bases for V and 3 bases for J; bases not matched to a gene: 9. Germline assignment: CDR1 SGHNT and CDR2 YYREEE (reference sequence). The CDR3 has 16 residues. The CDR3 reads CASSFGGGRDTDTQYF. The CDR3 DNA follows: TGTGCCAGCAGCTTCGGCGGGGGTCGGGATACAGATACGCAGTATTTT.

This clone was seen a few times. The chain links TRBV28 to TRBJ1-5; D is ambiguous. Deletions cut 4 bases from V and 6 bases from J, with 13 bases between. From germline, CDR1 is MDHEN and CDR2 SYDVKM. This CDR3 region has 14 residues. The CDR3 loop reads CASSSEEVGQPQHF. The CDR3 DNA is TGTGCCAGCAGTTCAGAGGAGGTAGGTCAGCCCCAGCATTTT.

The chain links TRBV27 to TRBJ2-1; weak D call: TRBD1 (5 bases). The CDR3 totals 14 residues. Trimming took 3 bases from V and 4 from J, leaving 10 bases between them. Germline assignment: CDR1 MNHEY and CDR2 SMNVEV (reference sequence). Written as DNA, the CDR3 is TGTGCCAGCAGTTTTGACAGTAATTACAATGAGCAGTTCTTC. Translated, it gives CASSFDSNYNEQFF.

This clone has just a few counts. The chain carries TRBV4-1 and TRBJ2-2; D perhaps matches TRBD2 (5 bases). Germline values: CDR1 MGHRA, CDR2 YSYEKL. V was pared by 1 base and J by 3 bases, with 9 bases between. The CDR3 spans 15 residues. In DNA, the CDR3 is TGCGCCAGCAGCCAAGCTAGCTACTACACCGGGGAGCTGTTTTTT. Translated, it gives CASSQASYYTGELFF.

This clone appeared once. The J gene is TRBJ1-1, the V gene TRBV4-3, with unresolved D. V lost 0 bases, J lost 6 bases, and 8 bases lay in between. From germline, CDR1 is LGHNA and CDR2 YSLEER. The CDR3 loop spans 13 amino acids. CDR3 nucleotide sequence: TGCGCCAGCAGCCAAGAACTGGGCCCTGAAGCTTTCTTT. Encoded protein: CASSQELGPEAFF.

The chain is built from TRBV28 and TRBJ2-7; 7 bases align to TRBD1. The CDR3 runs 15 residues. Germline values: CDR1 MDHEN, CDR2 SYDVKM. The V segment lost 7 bases and the J segment 1 base; nucleotides outside the gene matches: 10. The CDR3, as DNA: TGTGCCAGCAACACGGGACAGCTCAATTCCTACGAGCAGTACTTC. Encoded protein: CASNTGQLNSYEQYF.

The V and J genes are TRBV11-2 and TRBJ2-5; 10 bases agree with TRBD2. This CDR3 has 14 amino acids. The V segment lost 5 bases and the J segment 5 bases; nucleotides outside the gene matches: 5. Germline CDR1 and CDR2: SGHAT and FQNNGV. CDR3: CASSKAGGMETQYF. In nucleotides, the CDR3 is TGTGCCAGCAGCAAAGCGGGAGGGATGGAGACCCAGTACTTC.

V gene TRBV28 combines with J gene TRBJ1-1; 9 bases are shared with TRBD1. There are 14 residues in the CDR3. Per germline, CDR1 MDHEN and CDR2 SYDVKM. The junction had 7 bases not matched to a gene; V was cut back by 5 bases and J by 6 bases. The CDR3: CASSHRGHGPEAFF. Written as DNA, the CDR3 is TGTGCCAGCAGTCACAGGGGGCACGGGCCTGAAGCTTTCTTT.